This note documents a single TCR beta chain sequence. This CDR3 has 14 residues. CDR1 SGHAT and CDR2 FQNNGV come from the germline V gene. Trimming cost V 1 base and J 6 bases; bases outside gene matches: 5. These data belong to a study of cytomegalovirus exposure and HLA in healthy donors. Study-level background: Drawn from HLA-typed donors, approximately 85 million unique TCRs were held in an early data release.

The PCR had 60 Vbeta and 13 Jbeta primers. Profiling relied on immunoSEQ multiplex PCR, and the TCRdb table lists in-frame clones only, not all of them. The sample includes approximately 97,000 clones, 78% of them seen just once. The chain uses TRBV11-2 and TRBJ2-5, with 7 bases identical to TRBD1. The clonotype originates from a woman aged 40-49 years in good health and CMV-seropositive. Source material: PBMCs. The CDR3 loop reads CASSLVTGAKTQYF. The DNA of the CDR3 is TGTGCCAGCAGCTTAGTCACAGGGGCGAAGACCCAGTACTTC.